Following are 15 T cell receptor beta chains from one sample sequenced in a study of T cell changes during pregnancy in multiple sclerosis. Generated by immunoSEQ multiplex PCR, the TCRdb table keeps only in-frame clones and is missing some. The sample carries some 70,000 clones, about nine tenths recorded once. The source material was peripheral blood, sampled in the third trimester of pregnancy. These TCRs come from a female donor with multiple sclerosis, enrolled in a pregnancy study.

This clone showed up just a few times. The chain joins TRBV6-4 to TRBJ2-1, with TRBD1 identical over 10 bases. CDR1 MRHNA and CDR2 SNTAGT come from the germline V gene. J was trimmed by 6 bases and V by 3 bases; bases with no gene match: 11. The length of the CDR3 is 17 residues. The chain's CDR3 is CASSDSLPGQGTNEQFF. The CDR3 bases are TGTGCCAGCAGTGATTCCCTACCGGGACAGGGGACCAATGAGCAGTTCTTC.

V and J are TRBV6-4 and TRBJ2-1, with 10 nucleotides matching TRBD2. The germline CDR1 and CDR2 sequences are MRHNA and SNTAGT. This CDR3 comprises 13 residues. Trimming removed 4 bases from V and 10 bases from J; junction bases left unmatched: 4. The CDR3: CASSANSGREQFF. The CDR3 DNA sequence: TGTGCCAGCAGTGCCAATAGCGGGAGGGAGCAGTTCTTC.

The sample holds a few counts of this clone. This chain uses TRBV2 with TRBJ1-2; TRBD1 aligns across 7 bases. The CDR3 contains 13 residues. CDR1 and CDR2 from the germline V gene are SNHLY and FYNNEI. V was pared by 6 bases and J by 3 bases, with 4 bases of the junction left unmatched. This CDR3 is CASRTGLDYGYTF. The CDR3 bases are TGTGCCAGCAGGACAGGGTTGGACTATGGCTACACCTTC.

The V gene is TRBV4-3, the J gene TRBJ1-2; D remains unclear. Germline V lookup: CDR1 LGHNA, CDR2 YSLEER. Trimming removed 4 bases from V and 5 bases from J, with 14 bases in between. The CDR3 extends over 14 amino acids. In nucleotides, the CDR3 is TGCGCCAGCAGCCGGGAGGGAGGCGGTTATGGCTACACCTTC. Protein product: CASSREGGGYGYTF.

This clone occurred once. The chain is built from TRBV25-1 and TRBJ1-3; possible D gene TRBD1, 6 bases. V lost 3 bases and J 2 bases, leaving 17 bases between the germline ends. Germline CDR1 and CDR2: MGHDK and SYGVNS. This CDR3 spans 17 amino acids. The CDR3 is CASSDAGTQTTGNTIYF. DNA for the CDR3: TGTGCCAGCAGTGATGCCGGGACACAGACAACTGGAAACACCATATATTTT. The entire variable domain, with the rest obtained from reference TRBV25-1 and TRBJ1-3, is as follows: EADIYQTPRYLVIGTGKKITLECSQTMGHDKMYWYQQDPGMELHLIHYSYGVNSTEKGDLSSESTVSRIRTEHFPLTLESARPSHTSQYLCASSDAGTQTTGNTIYFGEGSWLTVV.

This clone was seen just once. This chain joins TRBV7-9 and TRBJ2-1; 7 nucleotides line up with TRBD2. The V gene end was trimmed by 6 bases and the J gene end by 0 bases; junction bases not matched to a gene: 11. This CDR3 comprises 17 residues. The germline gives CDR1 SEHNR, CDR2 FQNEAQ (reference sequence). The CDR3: CASSAGVLAPSYNEQFF. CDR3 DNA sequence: TGTGCCAGCAGTGCGGGGGTACTAGCGCCCTCCTACAATGAGCAGTTCTTC.

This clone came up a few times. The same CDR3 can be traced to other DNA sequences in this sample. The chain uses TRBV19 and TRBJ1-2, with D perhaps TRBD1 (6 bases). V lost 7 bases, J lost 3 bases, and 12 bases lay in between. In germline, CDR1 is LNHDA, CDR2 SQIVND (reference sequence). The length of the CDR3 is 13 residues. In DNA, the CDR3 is TGTGCCAGTATGGGCGGACAGTACTATGGCTACACCTTC. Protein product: CASMGGQYYGYTF.

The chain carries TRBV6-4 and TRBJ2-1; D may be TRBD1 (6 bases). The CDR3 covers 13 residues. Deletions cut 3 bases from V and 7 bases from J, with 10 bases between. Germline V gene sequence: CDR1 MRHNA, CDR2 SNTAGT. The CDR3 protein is CASSDYQGNEQFF. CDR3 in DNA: TGTGCCAGCAGTGATTACCAGGGGAATGAGCAGTTCTTC.

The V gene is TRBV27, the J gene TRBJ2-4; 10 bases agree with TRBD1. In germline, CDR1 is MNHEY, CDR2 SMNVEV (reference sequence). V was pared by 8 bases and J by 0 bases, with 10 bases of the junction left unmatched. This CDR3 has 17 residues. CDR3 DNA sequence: TGTGCCAGCCAAACACCGGGACAGGGGATAGCCAAAAACATTCAGTACTTC. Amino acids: CASQTPGQGIAKNIQYF.

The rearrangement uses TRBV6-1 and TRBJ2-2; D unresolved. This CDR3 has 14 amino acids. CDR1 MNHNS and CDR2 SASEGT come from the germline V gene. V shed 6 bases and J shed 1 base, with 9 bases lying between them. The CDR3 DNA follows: TGTGCCAGCAGATCCTCGGGGAACACCGGGGAGCTGTTTTTT. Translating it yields CASRSSGNTGELFF.

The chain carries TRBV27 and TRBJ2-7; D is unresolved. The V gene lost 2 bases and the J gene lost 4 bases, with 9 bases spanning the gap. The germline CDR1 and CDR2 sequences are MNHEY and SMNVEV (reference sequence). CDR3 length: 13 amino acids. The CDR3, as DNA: TGTGCCAGCAGTTTACGACATGGTTACGAGCAGTACTTC. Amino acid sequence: CASSLRHGYEQYF.

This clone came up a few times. The CDR3 loop is CASSDRGYGYTF. The DNA for the CDR3 is TGTGCCAGCAGTGACAGGGGCTATGGCTACACCTTC. The chain couples TRBV6-6 to TRBJ1-2; 8 positions match TRBD1. The V and J ends lost 5 bases and 4 bases, in that order; junction bases with no gene match: 0. This CDR3 contains 12 residues. The germline gives CDR1 MNHNY, CDR2 SVGAGI (reference sequence).

CDR3 sequence: CASNPGLSYNEQFF. In DNA form, the CDR3 reads TGTGCCAGCAACCCGGGACTATCCTACAATGAGCAGTTCTTC. The chain recombines TRBV11-2 with TRBJ2-1; TRBD2 agrees at 7 bases. CDR1 and CDR2 (germline): SGHAT, FQNNGV. Trimming took 7 bases from V and 1 from J; bases not matched to a gene: 4. CDR3 length: 14 amino acids.

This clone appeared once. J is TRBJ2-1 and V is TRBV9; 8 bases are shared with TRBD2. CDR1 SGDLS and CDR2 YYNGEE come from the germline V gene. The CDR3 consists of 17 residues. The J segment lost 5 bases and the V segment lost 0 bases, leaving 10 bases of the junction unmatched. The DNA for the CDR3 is TGTGCCAGCAGCGTAGAGGTGCTAGCGGGTCCCCACAATGAGCAGTTCTTC. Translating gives CASSVEVLAGPHNEQFF.

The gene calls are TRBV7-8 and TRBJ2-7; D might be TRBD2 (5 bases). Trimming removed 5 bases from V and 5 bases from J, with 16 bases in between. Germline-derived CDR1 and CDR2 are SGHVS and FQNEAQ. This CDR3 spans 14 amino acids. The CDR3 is CASSLPSGLNEQYF. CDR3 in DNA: TGTGCCAGCAGCCTGCCCTCGGGGTTGAACGAGCAGTACTTC.